The clone carrying this T cell receptor (beta chain) was observed a few times. Its specificity is unknown. The second PCR ran about 6 to 11 cycles with a sample-barcoded 5' primer and J-beta primers. TCRdb reprocessed the 5' RACE reads via MiXCR and lists one record per CDR3 protein. The sample has around 2 million distinct CDR3 sequences; approximately 40% are singletons. The CDR3 spans 17 residues. The junction had 7 bases not matched to a gene; V was cut back by 4 bases and J by 5 bases. Germline CDR1 KGHDR, CDR2 SFDVKD. The data belong to a study of blood T cells in healthy people across ages. Notes on the study in general: Observed TCR beta diversity per million T cells went down as age went up. This fall followed a roughly linear course with age.

The TCR originated in a human donor in good health. Sequenced: blood. The V and J genes are TRBV24-1 and TRBJ2-1, with 13 nucleotides matching TRBD2. CDR3 amino acids: CATSDSGLAGANNEQFF. The DNA of the CDR3 is TGTGCCACCAGTGACTCCGGACTAGCGGGGGCCAACAATGAGCAGTTCTTC.